The present entry profiles one T cell receptor beta chain with its context. Sequencing was performed with immunoSEQ multiplex PCR; in TCRdb, only in-frame clones are kept and a portion is missing. This table holds more than 60,000 clones, about 91% found once. This record comes from a study of T cell changes during pregnancy in multiple sclerosis. The CDR3 has 11 residues. Trimming removed 2 bases from V and 5 bases from J, with 3 bases in between. From germline, CDR1 is SGHAT and CDR2 FQNNGV. The specimen was CD4+ T cells from peripheral blood mononuclear cells, collected in the third trimester of pregnancy. This clonotype was obtained from a female donor in good health, enrolled as a control in a pregnancy study. This chain joins TRBV11-2 and TRBJ2-5; D uncertain. The DNA for the CDR3 is TGTGCCAGCAGCTTATCGGAGACCCAGTACTTC. This translates into CASSLSETQYF.